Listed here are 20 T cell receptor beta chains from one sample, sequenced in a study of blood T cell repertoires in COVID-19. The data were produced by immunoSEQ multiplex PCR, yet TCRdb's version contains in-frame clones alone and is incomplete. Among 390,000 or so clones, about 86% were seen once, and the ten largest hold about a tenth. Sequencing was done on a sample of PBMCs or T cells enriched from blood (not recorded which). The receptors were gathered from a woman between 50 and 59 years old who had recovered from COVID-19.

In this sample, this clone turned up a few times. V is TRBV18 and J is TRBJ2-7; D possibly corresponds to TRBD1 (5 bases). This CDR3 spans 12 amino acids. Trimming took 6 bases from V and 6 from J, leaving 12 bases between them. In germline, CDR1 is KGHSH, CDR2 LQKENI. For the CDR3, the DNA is TGTGCCAGCTCGTCCGACAGCTCCGAGCAGTACTTC. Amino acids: CASSSDSSEQYF.

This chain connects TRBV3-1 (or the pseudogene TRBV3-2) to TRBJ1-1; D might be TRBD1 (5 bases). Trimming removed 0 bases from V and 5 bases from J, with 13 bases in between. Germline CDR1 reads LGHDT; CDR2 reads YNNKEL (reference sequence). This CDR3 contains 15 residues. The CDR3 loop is CASSQDAPRVTEAFF. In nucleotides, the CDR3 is TGTGCCAGCAGCCAAGACGCCCCCAGGGTAACTGAAGCTTTCTTT.

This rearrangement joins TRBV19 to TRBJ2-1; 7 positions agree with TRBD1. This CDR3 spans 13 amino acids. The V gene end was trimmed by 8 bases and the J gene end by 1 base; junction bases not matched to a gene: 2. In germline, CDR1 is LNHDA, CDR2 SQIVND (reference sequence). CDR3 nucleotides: TGTGCCAGTGGGGACAGTTCCTACAATGAGCAGTTCTTC. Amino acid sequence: CASGDSSYNEQFF.

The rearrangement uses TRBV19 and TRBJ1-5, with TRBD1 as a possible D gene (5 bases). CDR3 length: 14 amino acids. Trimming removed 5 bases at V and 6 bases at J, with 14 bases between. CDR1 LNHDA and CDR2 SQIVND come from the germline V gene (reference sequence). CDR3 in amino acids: CASSGGGVGQPQHF. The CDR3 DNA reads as TGTGCCAGTAGTGGGGGAGGGGTAGGTCAGCCCCAGCATTTT.

The CDR3 sequence is CASSVGLEVTGELFF. As DNA, the CDR3 is TGTGCCAGCAGCGTAGGACTAGAAGTTACCGGGGAGCTGTTTTTT. The chain is built from TRBV9 and TRBJ2-2, with D possibly TRBD2 on 6 matching bases. Germline V gene sequence: CDR1 SGDLS, CDR2 YYNGEE. Trimming removed 0 bases from V and 5 bases from J, with 11 bases in between. This CDR3 has 15 amino acids.

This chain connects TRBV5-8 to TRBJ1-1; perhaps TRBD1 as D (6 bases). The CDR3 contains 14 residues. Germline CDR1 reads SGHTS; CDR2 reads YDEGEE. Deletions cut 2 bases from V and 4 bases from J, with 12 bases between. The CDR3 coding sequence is TGTGCCAGCAGCTTCCGGGGAGGGGGCACTGAAGCTTTCTTT. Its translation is CASSFRGGGTEAFF.

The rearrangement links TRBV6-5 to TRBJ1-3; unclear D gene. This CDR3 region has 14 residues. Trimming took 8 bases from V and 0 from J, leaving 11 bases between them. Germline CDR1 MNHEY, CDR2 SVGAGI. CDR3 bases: TGTGCCAGCCTACCGTTTCCCTCTGGAAACACCATATATTTT. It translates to CASLPFPSGNTIYF.

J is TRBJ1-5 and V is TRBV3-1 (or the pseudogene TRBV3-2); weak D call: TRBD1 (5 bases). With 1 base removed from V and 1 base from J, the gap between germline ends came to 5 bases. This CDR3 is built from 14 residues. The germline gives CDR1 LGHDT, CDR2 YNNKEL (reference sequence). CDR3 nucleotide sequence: TGTGCCAGCAGCCAAGCAGGGAGCAATCAGCCCCAGCATTTT. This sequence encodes CASSQAGSNQPQHF.

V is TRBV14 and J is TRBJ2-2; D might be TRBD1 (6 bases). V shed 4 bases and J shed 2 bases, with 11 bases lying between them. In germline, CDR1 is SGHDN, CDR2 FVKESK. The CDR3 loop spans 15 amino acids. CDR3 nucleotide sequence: TGTGCCAGCAGCCTATGGGGGCAAAACACCGGGGAGCTGTTTTTT. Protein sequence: CASSLWGQNTGELFF.

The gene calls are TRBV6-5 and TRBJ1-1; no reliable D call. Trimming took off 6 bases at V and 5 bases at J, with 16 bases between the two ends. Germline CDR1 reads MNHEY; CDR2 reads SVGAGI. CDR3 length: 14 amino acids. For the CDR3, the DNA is TGTGCCAGCAGCCCGCTGTGGGAGCAAACTGAAGCTTTCTTT. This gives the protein CASSPLWEQTEAFF.

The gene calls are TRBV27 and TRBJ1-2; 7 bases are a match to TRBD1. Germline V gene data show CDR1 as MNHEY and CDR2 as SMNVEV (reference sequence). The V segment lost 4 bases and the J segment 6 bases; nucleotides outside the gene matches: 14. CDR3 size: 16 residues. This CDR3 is CASSSMTGSLLDGYTF. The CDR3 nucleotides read TGTGCCAGCAGTTCGATGACAGGGAGCCTCTTGGATGGCTACACCTTC.

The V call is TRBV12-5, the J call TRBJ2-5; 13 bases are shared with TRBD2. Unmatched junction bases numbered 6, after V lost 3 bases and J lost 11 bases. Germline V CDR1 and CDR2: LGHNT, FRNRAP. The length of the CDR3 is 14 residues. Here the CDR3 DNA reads TGTGCTAGTGGTTTAGGACTAGCGGGGGCCGGGCAGTACTTC. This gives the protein CASGLGLAGAGQYF.

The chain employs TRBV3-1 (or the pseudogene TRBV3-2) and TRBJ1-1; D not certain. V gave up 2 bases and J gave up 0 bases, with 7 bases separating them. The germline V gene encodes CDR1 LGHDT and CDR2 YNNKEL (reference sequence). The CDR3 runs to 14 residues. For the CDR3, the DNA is TGTGCCAGCAGCCAAAGAGCCCTGAACACTGAAGCTTTCTTT. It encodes CASSQRALNTEAFF.

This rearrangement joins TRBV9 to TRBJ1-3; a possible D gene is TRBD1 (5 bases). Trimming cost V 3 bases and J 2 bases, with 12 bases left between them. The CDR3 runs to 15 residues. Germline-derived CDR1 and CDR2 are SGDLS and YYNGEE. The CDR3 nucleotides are TGTGCCAGCAGCGCGGACATCCGGGCTGGAAACACCATATATTTT. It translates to CASSADIRAGNTIYF.

Written as DNA, the CDR3 is TGTGCCAGCAGCCGCAGAGAGACCCAGTACTTC. It translates to CASSRRETQYF. The J gene is TRBJ2-5, the V gene TRBV7-2; D call uncertain. Trimming took off 5 bases at V and 4 bases at J, with 5 bases between the two ends. Germline CDR1 is SGHTA and CDR2 is FQGNSA. There are 11 residues in the CDR3.

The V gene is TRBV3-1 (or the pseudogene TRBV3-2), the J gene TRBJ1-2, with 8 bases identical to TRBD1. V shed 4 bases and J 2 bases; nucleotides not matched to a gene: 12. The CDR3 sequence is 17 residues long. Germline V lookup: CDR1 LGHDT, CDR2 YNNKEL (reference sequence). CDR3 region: CASSRLSGTGENYGYTF. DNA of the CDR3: TGTGCCAGCAGCCGCCTCAGTGGGACAGGCGAAAACTATGGCTACACCTTC.

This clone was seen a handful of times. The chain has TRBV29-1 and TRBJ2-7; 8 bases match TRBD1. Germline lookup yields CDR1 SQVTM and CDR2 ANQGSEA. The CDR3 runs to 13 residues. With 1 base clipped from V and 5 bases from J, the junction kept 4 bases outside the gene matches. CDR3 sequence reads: CSVEGDRSDEQYF. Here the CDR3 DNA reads TGCAGCGTTGAAGGGGACAGGTCCGACGAGCAGTACTTC.

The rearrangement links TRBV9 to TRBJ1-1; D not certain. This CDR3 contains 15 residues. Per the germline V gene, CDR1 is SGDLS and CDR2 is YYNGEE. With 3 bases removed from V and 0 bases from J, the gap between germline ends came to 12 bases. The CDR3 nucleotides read TGTGCCAGCAGCGCCCGACACATTATGAACACTGAAGCTTTCTTT. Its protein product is CASSARHIMNTEAFF.

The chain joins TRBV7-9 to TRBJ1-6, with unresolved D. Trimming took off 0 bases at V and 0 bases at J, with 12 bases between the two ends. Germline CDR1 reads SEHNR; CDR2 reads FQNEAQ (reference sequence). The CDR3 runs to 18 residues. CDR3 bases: TGTGCCAGCAGCTTAGCGCGAGGTGGGAGCTCCTATAATTCACCCCTCCACTTT. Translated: CASSLARGGSSYNSPLHF.

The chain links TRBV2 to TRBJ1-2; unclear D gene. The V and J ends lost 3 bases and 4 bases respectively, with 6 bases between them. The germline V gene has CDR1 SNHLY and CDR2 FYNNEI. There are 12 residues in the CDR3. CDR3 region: CASSETLYGYTF. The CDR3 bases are TGTGCCAGCAGTGAGACTCTCTATGGCTACACCTTC.